This TCR beta chain comes out of a study of shared T cell receptors in the human thymus. The assay was immunoSEQ multiplex PCR, and TCRdb's table has in-frame clones only and misses some. The repertoire consists of approximately 400,000 clones, with over 90% occurring once and the leading ten covering 0.02%. The receptor was isolated from a human donor. The specimen sequenced was thymocytes.

CDR3 sequence (DNA): TGTGCCAGCAGCTTAGTGGGACAGCCCTACGAGCAGTACTTC. It yields the protein CASSLVGQPYEQYF. The chain combines TRBV11-3 with TRBJ2-7, with 7 positions matching TRBD1. CDR1 SGHNT and CDR2 YENEEA come from the germline V gene. The CDR3 contains 14 residues. With 1 base clipped from V and 2 bases from J, the junction kept 2 bases outside the gene matches.